The clone carrying this TCR beta chain was counted between two and nine times. The CDR3 has 17 residues. V lost 6 bases to trimming and J lost 0 bases, with 15 bases between them. CDR1 is MDHEN, CDR2 SYDVKM, per germline. TCRdb re-called the RACE reads through MiXCR, storing one row per CDR3 protein. The repertoire holds about 380,000 distinct CDR3 sequences, with roughly 5.3% as singletons. The data were taken from a study of human T cells and chemical hapten exposure. Documented time point: pre-sensitization, week 0. Treatment reported: therapeutic diphenylcyclopropenone sensitization with weekly scalp DPC.

The TCR originated in a woman aged 45 to 65 with alopecia areata. Some clones in this sample may be carry-over from other donors' samples. The specimen comprised whole blood, sampled in connection with sensitization to the hapten diphenylcyclopropenone (DPC). This chain joins TRBV28 and TRBJ2-6, with D unresolved. For the CDR3, the DNA is TGTGCCAGCAGCTTCACACGGTCCTCCTCTGGGGCCAACGTCCTGACTTTC. It yields the protein CASSFTRSSSGANVLTF.